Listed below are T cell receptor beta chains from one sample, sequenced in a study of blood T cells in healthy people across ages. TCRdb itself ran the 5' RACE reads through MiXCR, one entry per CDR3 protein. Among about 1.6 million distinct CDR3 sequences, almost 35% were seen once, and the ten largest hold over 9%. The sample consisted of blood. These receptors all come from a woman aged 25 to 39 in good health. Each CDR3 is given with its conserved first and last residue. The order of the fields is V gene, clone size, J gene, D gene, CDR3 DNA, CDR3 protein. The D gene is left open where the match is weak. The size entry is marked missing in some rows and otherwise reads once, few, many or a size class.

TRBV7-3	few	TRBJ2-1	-	TGTGCTCTAAGGGGGAGGACTGTCACCTACAATGAGCAGTTCTTC	CALRGRTVTYNEQFF
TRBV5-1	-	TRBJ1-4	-	TGCGCCAGCAGCTTGGGTAACCGGCACAGAATTAATGAAAAACTGTTTTTT	CASSLGNRHRINEKLFF
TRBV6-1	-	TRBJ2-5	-	TGTGCCAGCACCAAGGTTTGGGGGGCCGTCGTCCAAGAGACCCAGTACTTC	CASTKVWGAVVQETQYF
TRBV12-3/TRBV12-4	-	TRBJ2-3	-	TGTGCCAGCACTCTAGAGGTAGCAAGGGGGGGAGATACGCAGTATTTT	CASTLEVARGGDTQYF
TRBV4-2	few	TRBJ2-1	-	TGTGCCAGCAGCCAACCCGACTACTACGAGCAGTTCTTC	CASSQPDYYEQFF
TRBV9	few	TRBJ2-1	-	TGTGCCAGCAGCGGGGGCGGGGACTGGGTATACAATGAGCAGTTCTTC	CASSGGGDWVYNEQFF
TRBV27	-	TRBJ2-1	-	TGTGCCAGCACCCTTTATGAGCAGTTCTTC	CASTLYEQFF
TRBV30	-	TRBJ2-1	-	TGTGCCTGGAGTGGTAGCGGTAACAATGAGCAGTTCTTC	CAWSGSGNNEQFF
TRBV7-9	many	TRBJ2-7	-	TGTGCCAGCAGCTTAACAGAAATGGACTACGAGCAGTACTTC	CASSLTEMDYEQYF
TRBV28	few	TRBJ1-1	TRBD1	TGTGCCAGCAGGGTACTAGGGGGCGCGGGCACTGAAGCTTTCTTT	CASRVLGGAGTEAFF
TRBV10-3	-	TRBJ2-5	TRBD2	TGTGCCATCAGTGAGTCTCTAGCGGGGCACCAAGAGACCCAGTACTTC	CAISESLAGHQETQYF
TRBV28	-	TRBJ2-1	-	TGTGCCAGCAGTTTCTCTGGGGTCCACGAGCAGTTCTTC	CASSFSGVHEQFF
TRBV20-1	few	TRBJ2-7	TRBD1	TGCAGTGCTAGAGATCTAGGGGGCCCGCTGGACGAGCAGTACTTC	CSARDLGGPLDEQYF